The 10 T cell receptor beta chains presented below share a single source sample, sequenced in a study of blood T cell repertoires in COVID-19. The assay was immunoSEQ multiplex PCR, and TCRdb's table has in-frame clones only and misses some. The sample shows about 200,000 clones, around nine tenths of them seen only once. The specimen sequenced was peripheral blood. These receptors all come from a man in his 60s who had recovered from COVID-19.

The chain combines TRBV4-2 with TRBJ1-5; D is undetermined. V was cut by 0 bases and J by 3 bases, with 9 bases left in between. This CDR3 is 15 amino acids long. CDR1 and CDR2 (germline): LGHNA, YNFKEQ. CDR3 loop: CASSQDLSNNQPQHF. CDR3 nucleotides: TGTGCCAGCAGCCAAGATCTAAGCAACAATCAGCCCCAGCATTTT.

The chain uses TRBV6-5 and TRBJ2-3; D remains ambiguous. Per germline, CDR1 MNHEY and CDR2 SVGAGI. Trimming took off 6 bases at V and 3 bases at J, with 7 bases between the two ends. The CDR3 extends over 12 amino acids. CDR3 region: CASSSRTDTQYF. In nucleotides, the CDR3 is TGTGCCAGCAGCTCGAGGACAGATACGCAGTATTTT.

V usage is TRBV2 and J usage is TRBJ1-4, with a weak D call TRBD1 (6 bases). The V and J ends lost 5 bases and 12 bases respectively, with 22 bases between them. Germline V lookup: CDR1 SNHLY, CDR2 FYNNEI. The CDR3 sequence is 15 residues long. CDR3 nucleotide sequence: TGTGCCAGCAGTTTTCAGGGGCCCCTTTCGTCCGAACTGTTTTTT. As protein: CASSFQGPLSSELFF.

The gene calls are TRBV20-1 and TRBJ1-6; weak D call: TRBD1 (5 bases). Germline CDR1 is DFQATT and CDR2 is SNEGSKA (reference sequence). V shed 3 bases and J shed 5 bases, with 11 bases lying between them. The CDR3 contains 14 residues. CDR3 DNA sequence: TGCAGTGCTAGTTTTCCGGGGGATAATTCACCCCTCCACTTT. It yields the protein CSASFPGDNSPLHF.

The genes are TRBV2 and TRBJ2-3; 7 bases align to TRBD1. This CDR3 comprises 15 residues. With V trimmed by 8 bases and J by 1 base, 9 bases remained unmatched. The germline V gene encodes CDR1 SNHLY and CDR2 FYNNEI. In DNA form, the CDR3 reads TGTGCCAGCCTTCGACAGGGTATAGGCACAGATACGCAGTATTTT. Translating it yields CASLRQGIGTDTQYF.

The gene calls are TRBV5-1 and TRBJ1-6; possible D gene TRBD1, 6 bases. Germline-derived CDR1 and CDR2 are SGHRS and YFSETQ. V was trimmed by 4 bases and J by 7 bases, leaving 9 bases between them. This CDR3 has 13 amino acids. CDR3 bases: TGCGCCAGCAGCAACGGACAGAATTCACCCCTCCACTTT. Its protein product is CASSNGQNSPLHF.

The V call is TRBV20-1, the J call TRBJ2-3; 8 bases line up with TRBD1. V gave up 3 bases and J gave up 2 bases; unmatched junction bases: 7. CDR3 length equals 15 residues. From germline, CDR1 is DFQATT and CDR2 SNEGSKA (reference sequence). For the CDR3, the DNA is TGCAGTGCTAGTGGGACAGGCCTTCCCACAGATACGCAGTATTTT. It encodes CSASGTGLPTDTQYF.

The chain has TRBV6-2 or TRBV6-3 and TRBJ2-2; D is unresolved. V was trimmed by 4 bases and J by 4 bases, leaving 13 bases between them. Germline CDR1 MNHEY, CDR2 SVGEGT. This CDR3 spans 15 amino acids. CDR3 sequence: CASSSVAPGTGELFF. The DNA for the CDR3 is TGTGCCAGCAGTTCCGTGGCCCCGGGCACCGGGGAGCTGTTTTTT.

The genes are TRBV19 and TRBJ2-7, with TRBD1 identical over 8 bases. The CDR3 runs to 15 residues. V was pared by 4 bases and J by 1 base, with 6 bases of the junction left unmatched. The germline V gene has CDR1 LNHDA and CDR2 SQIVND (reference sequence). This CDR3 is CASSTPGGASYEQYF. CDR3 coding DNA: TGTGCCAGTAGTACCCCAGGGGGCGCATCCTACGAGCAGTACTTC.

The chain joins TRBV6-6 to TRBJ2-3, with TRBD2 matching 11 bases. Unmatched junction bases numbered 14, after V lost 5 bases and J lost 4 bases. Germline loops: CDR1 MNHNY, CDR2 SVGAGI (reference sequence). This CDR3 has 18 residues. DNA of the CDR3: TGTGCCAGCAGTCGAGCTGGATCCATAGCGGGGGGGCCAGATACGCAGTATTTT. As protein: CASSRAGSIAGGPDTQYF.